One TCR beta chain is described in this entry. The antigen is unknown. There are 14 residues in the CDR3. The V gene's germline CDR1 is LGHNA and CDR2 YNFKEQ. The data belong to a study of T cells expressing NK-cell markers. Study in general: Seven of the eight sequenced donors were HCMV-seropositive; one was seronegative. Study-wide findings and caveats: Dominant NKG2C+ clonotype frequencies of about 1.0-7.0% of CD8+ T cells were measured in more than five donors.

Following a re-call of the 5' RACE reads, TCRdb has one entry per CDR3 protein and lacks DNA. The sample table sets out 500,000 to 700,000 distinct CDR3 sequences. This chain joins TRBV4-2 and TRBJ2-3; TCRdb's D gene call, TRBD2, goes unchecked for lack of DNA. The sample comprised blood T cells: a sorted CD56 or NKG2C T cell subset, CD4+ or CD8+ T cells, or bulk PBMC T cells (not recorded which). The TCR comes from a young man in good health. The CDR3 is CASSPSTAPDTQYF.